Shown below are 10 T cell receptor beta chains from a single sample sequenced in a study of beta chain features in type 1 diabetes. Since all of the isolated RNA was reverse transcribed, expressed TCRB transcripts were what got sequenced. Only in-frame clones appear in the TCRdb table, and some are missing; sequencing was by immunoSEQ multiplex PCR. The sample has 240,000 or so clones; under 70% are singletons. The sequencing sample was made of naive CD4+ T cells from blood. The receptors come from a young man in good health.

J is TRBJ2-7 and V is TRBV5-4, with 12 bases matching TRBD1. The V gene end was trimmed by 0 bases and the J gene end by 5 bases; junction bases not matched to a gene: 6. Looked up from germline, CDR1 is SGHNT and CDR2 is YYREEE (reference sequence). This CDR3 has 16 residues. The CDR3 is CASSLAAGTGGHEQYF. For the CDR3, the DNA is TGTGCCAGCAGCTTGGCCGCCGGGACAGGGGGCCACGAGCAGTACTTC.

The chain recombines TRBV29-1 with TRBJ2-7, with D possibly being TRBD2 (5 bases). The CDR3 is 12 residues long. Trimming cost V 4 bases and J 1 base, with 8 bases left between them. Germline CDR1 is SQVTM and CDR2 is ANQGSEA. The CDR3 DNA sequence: TGCAGCGTTGCTCGGGGATCCTACGAGCAGTACTTC. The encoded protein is CSVARGSYEQYF.

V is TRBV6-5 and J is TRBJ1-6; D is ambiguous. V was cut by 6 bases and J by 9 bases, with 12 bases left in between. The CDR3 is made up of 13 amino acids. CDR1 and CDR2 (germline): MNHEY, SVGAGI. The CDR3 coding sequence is TGTGCCAGCAGCACGGCCAGTAGTTCACCCCTCCACTTT. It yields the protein CASSTASSSPLHF.

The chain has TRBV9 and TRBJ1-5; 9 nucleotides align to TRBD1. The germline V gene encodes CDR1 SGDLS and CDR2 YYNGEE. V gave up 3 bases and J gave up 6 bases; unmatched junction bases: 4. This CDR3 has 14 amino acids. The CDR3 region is CASSAGQGRQPQHF. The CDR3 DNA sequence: TGTGCCAGCAGCGCGGGACAGGGCCGTCAGCCCCAGCATTTT.

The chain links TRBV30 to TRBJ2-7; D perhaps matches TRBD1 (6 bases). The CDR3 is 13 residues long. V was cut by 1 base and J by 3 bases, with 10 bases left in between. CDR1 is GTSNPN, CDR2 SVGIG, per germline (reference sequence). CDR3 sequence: CAWSGTRGYEQYF. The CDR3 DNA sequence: TGTGCCTGGAGTGGAACCAGGGGCTACGAGCAGTACTTC.

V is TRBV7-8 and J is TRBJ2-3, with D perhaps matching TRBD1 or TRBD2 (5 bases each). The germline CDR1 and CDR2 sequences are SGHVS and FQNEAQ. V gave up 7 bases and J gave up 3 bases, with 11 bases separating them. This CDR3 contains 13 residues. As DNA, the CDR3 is TGTGCCAGCACAGGGACCGCAACAGATACGCAGTATTTT. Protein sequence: CASTGTATDTQYF.

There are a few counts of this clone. The CDR3 DNA follows: TGTGCCAGCAGTGTGGACAGTTCCTACGAGCAGTACTTC. Protein product: CASSVDSSYEQYF. The J gene is TRBJ2-7, the V gene TRBV25-1, with D possibly TRBD1 on 6 matching bases. The germline gives CDR1 MGHDK, CDR2 SYGVNS. V was cut by 4 bases and J by 1 base, with 8 bases left in between. The CDR3 extends over 13 amino acids.

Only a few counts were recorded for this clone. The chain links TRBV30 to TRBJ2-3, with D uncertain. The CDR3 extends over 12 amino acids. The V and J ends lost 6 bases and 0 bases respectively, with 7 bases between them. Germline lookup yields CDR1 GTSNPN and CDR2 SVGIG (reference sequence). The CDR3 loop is CACQSSTDTQYF. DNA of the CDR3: TGTGCCTGCCAGAGTAGCACAGATACGCAGTATTTT.

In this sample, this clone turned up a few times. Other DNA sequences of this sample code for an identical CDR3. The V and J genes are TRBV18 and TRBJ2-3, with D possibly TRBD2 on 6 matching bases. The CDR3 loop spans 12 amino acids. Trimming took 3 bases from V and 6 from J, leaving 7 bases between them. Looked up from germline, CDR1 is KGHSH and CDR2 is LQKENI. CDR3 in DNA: TGTGCCAGCTCACCTCGGGAGGATACGCAGTATTTT. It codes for CASSPREDTQYF.

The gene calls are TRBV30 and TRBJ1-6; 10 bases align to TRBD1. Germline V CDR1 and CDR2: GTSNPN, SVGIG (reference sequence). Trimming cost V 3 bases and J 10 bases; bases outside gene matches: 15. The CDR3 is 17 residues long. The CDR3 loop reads CAWRAKIGTGVGSPLHF. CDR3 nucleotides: TGTGCCTGGAGAGCTAAGATCGGGACAGGGGTGGGCTCACCCCTCCACTTT. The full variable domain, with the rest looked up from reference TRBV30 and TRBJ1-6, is SQTIHQWPATLVQPVGSPLSLECTVEGTSNPNLYWYRQAAGRGLQLLFYSVGIGQISSEVPQNLSASRPQDRQFILSSKKLLLSDSGFYLCAWRAKIGTGVGSPLHFGNGTRLTVT.